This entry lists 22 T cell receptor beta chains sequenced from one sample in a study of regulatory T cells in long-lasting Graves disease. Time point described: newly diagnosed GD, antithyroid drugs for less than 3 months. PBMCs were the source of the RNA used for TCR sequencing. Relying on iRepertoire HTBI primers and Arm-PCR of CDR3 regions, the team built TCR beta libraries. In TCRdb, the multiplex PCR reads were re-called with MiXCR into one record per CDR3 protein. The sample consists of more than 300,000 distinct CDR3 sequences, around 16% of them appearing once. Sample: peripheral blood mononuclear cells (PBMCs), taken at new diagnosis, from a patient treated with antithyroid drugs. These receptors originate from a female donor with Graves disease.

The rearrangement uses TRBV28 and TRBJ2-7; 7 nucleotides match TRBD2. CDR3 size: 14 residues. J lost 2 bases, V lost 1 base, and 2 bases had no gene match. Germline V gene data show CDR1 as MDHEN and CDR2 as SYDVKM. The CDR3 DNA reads TGTGCCAGCAGTTTATTAGGACTAGCCTACGAGCAGTACTTC. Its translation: CASSLLGLAYEQYF.

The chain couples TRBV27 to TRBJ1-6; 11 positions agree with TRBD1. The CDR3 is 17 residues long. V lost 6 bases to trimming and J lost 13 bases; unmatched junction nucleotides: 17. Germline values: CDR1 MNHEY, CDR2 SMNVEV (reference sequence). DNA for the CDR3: TGTGCCAGCAGCCACAAAGGATGGGACAGGGGGAAAAGGCCCCTCCACTTT. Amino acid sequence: CASSHKGWDRGKRPLHF.

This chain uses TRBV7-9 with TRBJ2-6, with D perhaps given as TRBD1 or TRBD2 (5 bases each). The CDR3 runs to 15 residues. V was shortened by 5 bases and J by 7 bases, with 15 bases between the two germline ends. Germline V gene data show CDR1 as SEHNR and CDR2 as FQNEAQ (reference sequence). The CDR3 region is CASSPGRGQANVLTF. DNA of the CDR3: TGTGCCAGCAGCCCCGGACGGGGCCAAGCCAACGTCCTGACTTTC.

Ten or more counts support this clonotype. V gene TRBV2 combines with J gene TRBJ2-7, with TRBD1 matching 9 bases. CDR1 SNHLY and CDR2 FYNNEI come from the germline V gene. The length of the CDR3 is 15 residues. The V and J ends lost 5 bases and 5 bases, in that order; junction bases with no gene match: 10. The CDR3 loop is CASSYRGRSGDEQYF. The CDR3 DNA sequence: TGTGCCAGCAGTTACAGGGGGCGGAGTGGCGACGAGCAGTACTTC.

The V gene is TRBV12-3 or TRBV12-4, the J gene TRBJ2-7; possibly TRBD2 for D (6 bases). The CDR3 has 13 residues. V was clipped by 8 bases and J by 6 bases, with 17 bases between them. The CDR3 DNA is TGTGCCAGCTCAGAACTAGCCCGCAGCGAGCAGTACTTC. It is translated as CASSELARSEQYF.

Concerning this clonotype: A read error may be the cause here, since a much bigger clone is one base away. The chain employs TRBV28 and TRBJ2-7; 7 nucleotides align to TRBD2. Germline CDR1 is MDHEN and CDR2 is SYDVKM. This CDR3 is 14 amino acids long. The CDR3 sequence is CTSSFWREMSEQYF. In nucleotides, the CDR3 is TGTACCAGCAGTTTTTGGCGGGAGATGTCCGAGCAGTACTTC.

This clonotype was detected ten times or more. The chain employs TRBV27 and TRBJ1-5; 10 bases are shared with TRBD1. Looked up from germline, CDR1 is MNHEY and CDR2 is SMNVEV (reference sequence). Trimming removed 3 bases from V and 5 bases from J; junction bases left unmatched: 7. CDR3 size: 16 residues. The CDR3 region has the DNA TGTGCCAGCAGTTTTAGAGGACAGGGGGGCCATCAGCCCCAGCATTTT. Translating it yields CASSFRGQGGHQPQHF.

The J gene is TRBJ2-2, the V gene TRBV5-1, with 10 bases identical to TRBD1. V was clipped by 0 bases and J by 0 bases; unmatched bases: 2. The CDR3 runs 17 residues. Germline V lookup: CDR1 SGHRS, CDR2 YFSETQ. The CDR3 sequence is CASSLEGQGANTGELFF. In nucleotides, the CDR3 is TGCGCCAGCAGCTTGGAAGGACAGGGGGCGAACACCGGGGAGCTGTTTTTT.

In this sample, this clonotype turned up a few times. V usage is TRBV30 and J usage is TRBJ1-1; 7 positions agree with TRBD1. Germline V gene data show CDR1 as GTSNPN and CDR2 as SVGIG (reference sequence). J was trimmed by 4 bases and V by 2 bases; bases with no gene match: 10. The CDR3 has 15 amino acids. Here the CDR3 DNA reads TGTGCCTGGAGTCCCTCGACAGGGAGTAGCACTGAAGCTTTCTTT. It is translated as CAWSPSTGSSTEAFF.

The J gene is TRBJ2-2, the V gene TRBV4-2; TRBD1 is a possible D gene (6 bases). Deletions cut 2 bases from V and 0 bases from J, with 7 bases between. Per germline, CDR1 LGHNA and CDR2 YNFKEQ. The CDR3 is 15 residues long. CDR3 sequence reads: CASSQQGPNTGELFF. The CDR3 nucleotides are TGTGCCAGCAGCCAACAGGGGCCGAACACCGGGGAGCTGTTTTTT.

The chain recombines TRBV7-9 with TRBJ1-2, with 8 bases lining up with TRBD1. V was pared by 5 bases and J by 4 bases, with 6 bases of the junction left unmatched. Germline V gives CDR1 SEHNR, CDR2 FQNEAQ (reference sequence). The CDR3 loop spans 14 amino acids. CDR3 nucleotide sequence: TGTGCCAGCAGCCGAATTGACAGGGGCTATGGCTACACCTTC. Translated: CASSRIDRGYGYTF.

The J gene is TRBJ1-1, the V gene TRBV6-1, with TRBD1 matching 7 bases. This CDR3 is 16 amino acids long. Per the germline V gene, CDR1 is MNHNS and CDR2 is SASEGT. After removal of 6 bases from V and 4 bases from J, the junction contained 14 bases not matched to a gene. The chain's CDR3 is CASRPGGTDKTTEAFF. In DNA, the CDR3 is TGTGCCAGCAGACCTGGAGGGACAGATAAAACCACTGAAGCTTTCTTT.

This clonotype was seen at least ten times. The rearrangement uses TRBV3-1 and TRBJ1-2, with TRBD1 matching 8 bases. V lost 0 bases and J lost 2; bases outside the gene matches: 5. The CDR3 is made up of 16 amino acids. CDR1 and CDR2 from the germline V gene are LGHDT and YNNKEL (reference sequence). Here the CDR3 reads CASSQEQGEDNYGYTF. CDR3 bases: TGTGCCAGCAGCCAAGAACAGGGGGAAGACAACTATGGCTACACCTTC. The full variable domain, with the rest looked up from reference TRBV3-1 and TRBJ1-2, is DTAVSQTPKYLVTQMGNDKSIKCEQNLGHDTMYWYKQDSKKFLKIMFSYNNKELIINETVPNRFSPKSPDKAHLNLHINSLELGDSAVYFCASSQEQGEDNYGYTFGSGTRLTVV.

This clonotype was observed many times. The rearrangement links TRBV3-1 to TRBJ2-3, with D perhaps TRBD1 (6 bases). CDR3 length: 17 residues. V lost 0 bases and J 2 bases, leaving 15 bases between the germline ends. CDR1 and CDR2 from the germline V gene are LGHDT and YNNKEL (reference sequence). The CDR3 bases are TGTGCCAGCAGCCAAGATGGGTCAGGGGTGACCACAGATACGCAGTATTTT. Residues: CASSQDGSGVTTDTQYF.

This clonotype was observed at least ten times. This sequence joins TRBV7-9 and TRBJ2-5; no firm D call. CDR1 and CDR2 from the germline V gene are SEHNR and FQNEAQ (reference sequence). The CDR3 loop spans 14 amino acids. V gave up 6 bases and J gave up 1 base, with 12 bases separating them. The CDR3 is CASSSARSQETQYF. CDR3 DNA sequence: TGTGCCAGCAGTTCTGCGAGGTCCCAAGAGACCCAGTACTTC.

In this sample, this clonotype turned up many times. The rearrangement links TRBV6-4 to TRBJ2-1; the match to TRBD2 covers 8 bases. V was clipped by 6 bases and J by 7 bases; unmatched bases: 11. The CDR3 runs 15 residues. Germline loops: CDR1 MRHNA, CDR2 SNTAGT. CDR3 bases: TGTGCCAGCAGCCCCAGCGGGGGACCTCTTAATGAGCAGTTCTTC. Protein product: CASSPSGGPLNEQFF.

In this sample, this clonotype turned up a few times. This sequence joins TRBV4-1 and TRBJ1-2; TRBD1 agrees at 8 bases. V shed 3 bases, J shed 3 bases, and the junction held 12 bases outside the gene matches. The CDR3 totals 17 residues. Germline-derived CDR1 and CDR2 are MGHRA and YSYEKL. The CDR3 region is CASSHRTGKLLDYGYTF. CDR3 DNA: TGCGCCAGCAGCCATAGGACAGGGAAACTATTAGACTATGGCTACACCTTC.

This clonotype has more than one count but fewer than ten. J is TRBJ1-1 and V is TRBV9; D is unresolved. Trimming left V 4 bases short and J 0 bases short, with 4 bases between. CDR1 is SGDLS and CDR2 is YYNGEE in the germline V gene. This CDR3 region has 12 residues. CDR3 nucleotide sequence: TGTGCCAGCAGCACAATGAACACTGAAGCTTTCTTT. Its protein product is CASSTMNTEAFF. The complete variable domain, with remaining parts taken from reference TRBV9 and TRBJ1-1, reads DSGVTQTPKHLITATGQRVTLRCSPRSGDLSVYWYQQSLDQGLQFLIQYYNGEERAKGNILERFSAQQFPDLHSELNLSSLELGDSALYFCASSTMNTEAFFGQGTRLTVV.

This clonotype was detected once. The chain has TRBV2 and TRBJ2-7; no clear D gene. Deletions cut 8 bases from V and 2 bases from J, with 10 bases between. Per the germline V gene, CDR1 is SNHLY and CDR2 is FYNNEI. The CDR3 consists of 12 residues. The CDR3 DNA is TGTGCCAGCGGCACTAAAACCTACGAGCAGTACTTC. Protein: CASGTKTYEQYF.

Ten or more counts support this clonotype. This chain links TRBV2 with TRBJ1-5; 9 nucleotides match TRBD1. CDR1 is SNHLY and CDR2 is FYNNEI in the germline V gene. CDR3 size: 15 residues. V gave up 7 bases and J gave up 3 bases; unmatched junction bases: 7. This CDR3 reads CASNDGQGYNQPQHF. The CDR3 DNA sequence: TGTGCCAGCAACGACGGACAGGGGTACAATCAGCCCCAGCATTTT.

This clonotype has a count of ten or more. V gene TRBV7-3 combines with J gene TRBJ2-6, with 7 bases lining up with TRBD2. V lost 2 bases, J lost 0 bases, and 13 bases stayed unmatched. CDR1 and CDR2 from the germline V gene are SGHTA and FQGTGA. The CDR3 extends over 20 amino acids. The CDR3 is CASSLGWRGGMISGANVLTF. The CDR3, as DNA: TGTGCCAGCAGCTTAGGGTGGAGGGGAGGGATGATCTCTGGGGCCAACGTCCTGACTTTC.

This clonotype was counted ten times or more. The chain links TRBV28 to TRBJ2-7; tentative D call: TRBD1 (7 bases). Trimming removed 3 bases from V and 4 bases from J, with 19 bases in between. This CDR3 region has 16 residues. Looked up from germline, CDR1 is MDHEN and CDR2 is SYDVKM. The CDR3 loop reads CASSLSEGAGIYEQYF. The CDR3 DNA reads TGTGCCAGCAGTTTGTCGGAGGGGGCGGGCATTTACGAGCAGTACTTC.